This T cell receptor beta chain was found in a study of siplizumab effects on memory and regulatory T cells. Whole-study findings and limits: Siplizumab significantly decreased alloreactive sequences from unstimulated CD4+ memory cells.

Libraries were prepared by immunoSEQ multiplex PCR; TCRdb keeps only in-frame clonotypes and omits some of them. This sample has about 69,000 clones, with over 75% found just once. A note on this clone: Its specificity is unknown.

The source material was Tregs sorted from blood. The sequence derives from a human donor in good health.

CDR3 nucleotides: TGCGCCAGCAGTCAGGGCGTAGCCTTCCAAGAGACCCAGTACTTC. Its protein product is CASSQGVAFQETQYF. The chain combines TRBV10-1 with TRBJ2-5, with D maybe TRBD1 (5 bases). CDR3 length equals 15 residues. Trimming took off 5 bases at V and 1 base at J, with 14 bases between the two ends. Germline V gives CDR1 WNHNN, CDR2 SYGVQD (reference sequence).